This TCR beta chain originates from a study of shared clonotypes between healthy human individuals. General study findings and limits: What naive subsets generally showed was a larger estimated richness than memory subsets showed. Non-shared clonotypes were found to have lower generation probabilities than the clonotypes that were shared by all four of the sorted-subset donors.

Concerning this clone: Its antigen is currently unknown.

From CD4+ cells came CD45RA+ naive and CD45RA-negative memory subsets. Losses at the gene ends were 8 bases for V and 9 bases for J; bases not matched to a gene: 10. Germline V gene sequence: CDR1 MNHNS, CDR2 SASEGT. This CDR3 is 12 amino acids long. The assay was immunoSEQ multiplex PCR, and TCRdb's table has in-frame clones only and misses some. Of approximately 980,000 clones in the sample, approximately 80% were seen once. Sequencing was carried out using memory CD4+ T cells sorted from blood. The subset denotes: CD45RA-negative fraction. The V call is TRBV6-1, the J call TRBJ2-7; 7 bases match TRBD1. The clonotype originates from a man between 18 and 35 years old in good health. The CDR3 spells CASGTAPKGQYF. Written as DNA, the CDR3 is TGTGCCAGCGGGACAGCCCCCAAGGGGCAGTACTTC.